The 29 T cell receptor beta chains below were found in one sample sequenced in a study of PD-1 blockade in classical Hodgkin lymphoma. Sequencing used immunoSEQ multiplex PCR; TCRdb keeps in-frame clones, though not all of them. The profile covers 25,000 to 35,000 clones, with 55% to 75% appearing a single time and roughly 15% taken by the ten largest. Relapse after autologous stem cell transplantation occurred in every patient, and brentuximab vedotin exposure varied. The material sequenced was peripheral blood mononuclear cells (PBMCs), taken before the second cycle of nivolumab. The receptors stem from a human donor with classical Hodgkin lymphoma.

CDR3: CASTGGMGTGELFF. The CDR3 nucleotides are TGTGCCAGCACGGGCGGGATGGGGACCGGGGAGCTGTTTTTT. This sequence joins TRBV6-6 and TRBJ2-2, with D possibly being TRBD2 (6 bases). Germline CDR1 and CDR2: MNHNY and SVGAGI (reference sequence). Trimming left V 7 bases short and J 5 bases short, with 14 bases between. The CDR3 has 14 residues.

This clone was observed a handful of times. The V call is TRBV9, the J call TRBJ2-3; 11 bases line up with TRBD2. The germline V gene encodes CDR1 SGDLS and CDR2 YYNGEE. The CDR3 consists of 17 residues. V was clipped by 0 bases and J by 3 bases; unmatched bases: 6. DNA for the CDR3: TGTGCCAGCAGCGTAGACGATAGCGGGGGGGTAACAGATACGCAGTATTTT. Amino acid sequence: CASSVDDSGGVTDTQYF.

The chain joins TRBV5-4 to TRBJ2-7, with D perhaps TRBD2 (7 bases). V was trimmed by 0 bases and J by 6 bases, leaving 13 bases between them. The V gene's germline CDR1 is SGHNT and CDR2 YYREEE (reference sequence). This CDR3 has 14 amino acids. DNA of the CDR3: TGTGCCAGCAGCTTGGAGGGGGGGACCTCCGAGCAGTACTTC. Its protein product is CASSLEGGTSEQYF.

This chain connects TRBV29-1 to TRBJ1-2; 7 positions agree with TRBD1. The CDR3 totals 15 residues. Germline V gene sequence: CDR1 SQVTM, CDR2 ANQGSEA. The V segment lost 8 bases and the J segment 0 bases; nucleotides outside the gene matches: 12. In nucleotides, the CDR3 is TGCAGCACCTCGGGGGGGACAGAGGCTAACTATGGCTACACCTTC. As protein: CSTSGGTEANYGYTF.

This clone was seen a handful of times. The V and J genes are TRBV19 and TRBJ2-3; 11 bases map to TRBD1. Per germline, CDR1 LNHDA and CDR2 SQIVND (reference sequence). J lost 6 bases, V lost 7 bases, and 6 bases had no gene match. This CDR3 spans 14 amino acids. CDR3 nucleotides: TGTGCCAGTATGGACAGGGGGCTATGGGATACGCAGTATTTT. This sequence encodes CASMDRGLWDTQYF.

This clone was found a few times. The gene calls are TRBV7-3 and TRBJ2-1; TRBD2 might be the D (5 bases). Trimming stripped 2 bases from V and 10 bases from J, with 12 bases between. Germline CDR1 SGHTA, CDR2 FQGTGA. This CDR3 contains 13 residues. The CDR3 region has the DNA TGTGCCAGCAGCTTAGGCGGGCGCGGGGAGCAGTTCTTC. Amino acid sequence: CASSLGGRGEQFF.

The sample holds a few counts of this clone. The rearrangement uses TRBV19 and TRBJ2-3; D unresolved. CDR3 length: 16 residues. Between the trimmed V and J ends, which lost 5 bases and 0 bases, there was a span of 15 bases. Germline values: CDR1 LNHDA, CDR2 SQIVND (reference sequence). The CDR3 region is CASSPQAVISTDTQYF. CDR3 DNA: TGTGCCAGTAGTCCCCAGGCAGTGATTAGCACAGATACGCAGTATTTT.

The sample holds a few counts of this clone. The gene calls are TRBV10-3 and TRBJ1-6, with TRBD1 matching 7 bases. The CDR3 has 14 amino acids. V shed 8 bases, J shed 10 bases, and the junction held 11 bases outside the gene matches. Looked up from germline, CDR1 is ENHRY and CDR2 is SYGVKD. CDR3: CAIGAGGVWSPLHF. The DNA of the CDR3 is TGTGCCATCGGGGCAGGGGGGGTATGGTCACCCCTCCACTTT.

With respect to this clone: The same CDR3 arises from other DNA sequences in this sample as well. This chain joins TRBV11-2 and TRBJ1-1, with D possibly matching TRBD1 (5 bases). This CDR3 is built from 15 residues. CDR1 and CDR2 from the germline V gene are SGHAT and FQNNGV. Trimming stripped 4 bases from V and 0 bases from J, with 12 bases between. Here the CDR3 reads CASSSSGTVNTEAFF. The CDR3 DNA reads TGTGCCAGCAGCTCGTCTGGGACGGTGAACACTGAAGCTTTCTTT.

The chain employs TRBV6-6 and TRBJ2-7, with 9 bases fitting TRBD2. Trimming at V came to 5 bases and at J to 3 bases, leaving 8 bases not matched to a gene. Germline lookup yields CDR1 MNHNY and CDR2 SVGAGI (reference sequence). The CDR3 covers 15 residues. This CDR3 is CASSQPGTSIYEQYF. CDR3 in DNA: TGTGCCAGCAGTCAACCCGGGACTAGCATCTACGAGCAGTACTTC.

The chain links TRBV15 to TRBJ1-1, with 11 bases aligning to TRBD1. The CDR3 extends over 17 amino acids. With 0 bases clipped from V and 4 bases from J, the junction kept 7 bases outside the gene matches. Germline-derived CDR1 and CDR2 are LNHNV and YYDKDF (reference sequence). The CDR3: CATSRDPRDRGGTEAFF. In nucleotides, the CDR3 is TGTGCCACCAGCAGAGATCCTCGGGACAGGGGGGGCACTGAAGCTTTCTTT.

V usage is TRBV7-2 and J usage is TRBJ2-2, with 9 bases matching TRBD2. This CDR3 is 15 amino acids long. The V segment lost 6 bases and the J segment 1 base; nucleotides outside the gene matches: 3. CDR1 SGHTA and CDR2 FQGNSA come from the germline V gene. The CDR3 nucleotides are TGTGCCAGCAGGCCTAGCGGGATGAACACCGGGGAGCTGTTTTTT. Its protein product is CASRPSGMNTGELFF.

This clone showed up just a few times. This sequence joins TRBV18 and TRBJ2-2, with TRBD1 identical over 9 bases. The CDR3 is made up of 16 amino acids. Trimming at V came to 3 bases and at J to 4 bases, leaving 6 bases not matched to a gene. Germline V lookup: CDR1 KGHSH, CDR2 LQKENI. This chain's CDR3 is CASSPSGQGSTGELFF. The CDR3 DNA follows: TGTGCCAGCTCACCGTCGGGACAGGGAAGCACCGGGGAGCTGTTTTTT.

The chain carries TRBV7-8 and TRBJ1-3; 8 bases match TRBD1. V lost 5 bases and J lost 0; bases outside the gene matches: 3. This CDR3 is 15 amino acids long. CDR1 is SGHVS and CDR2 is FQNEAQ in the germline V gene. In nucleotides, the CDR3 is TGTGCCAGCAGCCCGGGACAGGTCTCTGGAAACACCATATATTTT. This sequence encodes CASSPGQVSGNTIYF.

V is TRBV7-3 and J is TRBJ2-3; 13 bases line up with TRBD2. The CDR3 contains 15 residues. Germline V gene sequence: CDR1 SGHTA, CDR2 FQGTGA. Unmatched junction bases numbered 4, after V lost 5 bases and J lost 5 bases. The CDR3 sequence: CASSPGLAGVDTQYF. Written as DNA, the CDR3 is TGTGCCAGCAGCCCAGGACTAGCGGGGGTAGATACGCAGTATTTT.

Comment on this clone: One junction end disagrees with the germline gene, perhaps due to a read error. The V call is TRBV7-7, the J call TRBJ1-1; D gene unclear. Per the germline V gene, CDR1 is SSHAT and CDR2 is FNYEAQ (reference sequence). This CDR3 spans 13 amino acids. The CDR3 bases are TGTGCTAGCAGCTGGAACCAGAACACTGAAGCTTTCTTT. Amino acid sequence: CASSWNQNTEAFF.

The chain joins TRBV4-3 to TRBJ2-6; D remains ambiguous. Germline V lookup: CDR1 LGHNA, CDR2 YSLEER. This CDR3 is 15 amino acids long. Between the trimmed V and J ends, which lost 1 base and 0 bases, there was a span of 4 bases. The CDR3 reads CASSQVSSGANVLTF. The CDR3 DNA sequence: TGCGCCAGCAGCCAAGTATCCTCTGGGGCCAACGTCCTGACTTTC.

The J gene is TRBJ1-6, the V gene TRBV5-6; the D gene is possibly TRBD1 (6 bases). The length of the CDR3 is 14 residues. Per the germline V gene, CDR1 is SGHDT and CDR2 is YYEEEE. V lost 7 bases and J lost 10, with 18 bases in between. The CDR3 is CASALTGYESPLHF. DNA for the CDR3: TGTGCCAGCGCCCTTACAGGGTATGAATCACCCCTCCACTTT.

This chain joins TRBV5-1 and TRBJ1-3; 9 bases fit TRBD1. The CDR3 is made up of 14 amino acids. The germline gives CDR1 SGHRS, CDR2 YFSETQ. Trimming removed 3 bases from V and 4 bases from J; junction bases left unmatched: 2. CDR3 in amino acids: CASSYTGGGNTIYF. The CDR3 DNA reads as TGCGCCAGCAGCTACACAGGGGGCGGAAACACCATATATTTT.

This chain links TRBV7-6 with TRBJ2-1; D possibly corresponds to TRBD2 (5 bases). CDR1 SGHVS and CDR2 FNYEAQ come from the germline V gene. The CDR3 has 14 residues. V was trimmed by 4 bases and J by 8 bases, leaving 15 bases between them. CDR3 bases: TGTGCCAGCAGCTCATCCGGGAAACGGGATGAGCAGTTCTTC. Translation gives CASSSSGKRDEQFF.

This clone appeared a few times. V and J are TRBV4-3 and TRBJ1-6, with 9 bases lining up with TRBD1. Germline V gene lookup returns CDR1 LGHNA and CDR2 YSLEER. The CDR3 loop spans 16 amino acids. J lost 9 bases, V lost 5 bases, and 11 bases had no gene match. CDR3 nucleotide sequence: TGCGCCAGCAGCTGGCGACAGGGGGAGCTTAGTTCACCCCTCCACTTT. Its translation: CASSWRQGELSSPLHF.

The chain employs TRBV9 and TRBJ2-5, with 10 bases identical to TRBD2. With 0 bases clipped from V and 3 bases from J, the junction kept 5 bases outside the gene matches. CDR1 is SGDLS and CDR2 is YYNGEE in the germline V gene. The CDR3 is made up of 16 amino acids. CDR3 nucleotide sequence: TGTGCCAGCAGCGTAGAAAGAGCGGGGGGGGAAGAGACCCAGTACTTC. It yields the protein CASSVERAGGEETQYF.

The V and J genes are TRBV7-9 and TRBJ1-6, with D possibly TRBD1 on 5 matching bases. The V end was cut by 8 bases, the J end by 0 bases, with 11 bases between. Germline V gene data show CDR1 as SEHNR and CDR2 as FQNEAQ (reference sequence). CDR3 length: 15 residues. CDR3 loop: CASARDGSYNSPLHF. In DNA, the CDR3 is TGTGCCAGCGCACGGGACGGCTCCTATAATTCACCCCTCCACTTT.

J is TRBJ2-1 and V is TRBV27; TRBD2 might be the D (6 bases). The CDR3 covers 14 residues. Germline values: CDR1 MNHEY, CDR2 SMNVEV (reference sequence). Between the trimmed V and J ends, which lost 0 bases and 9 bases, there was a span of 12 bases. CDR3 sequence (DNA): TGTGCCAGCAGTTTATCTAGCGGTGGGGGTGAGCAGTTCTTC. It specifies CASSLSSGGGEQFF.

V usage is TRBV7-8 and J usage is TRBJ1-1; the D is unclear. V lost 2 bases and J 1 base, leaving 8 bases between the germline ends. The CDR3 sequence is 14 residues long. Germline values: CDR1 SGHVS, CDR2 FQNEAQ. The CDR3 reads CASSLSQKNTEAFF. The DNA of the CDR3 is TGTGCCAGCAGCTTAAGTCAGAAGAACACTGAAGCTTTCTTT. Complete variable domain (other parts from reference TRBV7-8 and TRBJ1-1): GAGVSQSPRYKVAKRGQDVALRCDPISGHVSLFWYQQALGQGPEFLTYFQNEAQLDKSGLPSDRFFAERPEGSVSTLKIQRTQQEDSAVYLCASSLSQKNTEAFFGQGTRLTVV.

The chain's CDR3 is CASSLAVLLAGEAQETQYF. CDR3 sequence (DNA): TGTGCCAGCAGCTTAGCAGTGCTCCTAGCGGGGGAGGCCCAAGAGACCCAGTACTTC. The rearrangement links TRBV7-8 to TRBJ2-5, with 10 bases identical to TRBD2. The CDR3 sequence is 19 residues long. After removal of 0 bases from V and 1 base from J, the junction contained 11 bases not matched to a gene. Germline loops: CDR1 SGHVS, CDR2 FQNEAQ.

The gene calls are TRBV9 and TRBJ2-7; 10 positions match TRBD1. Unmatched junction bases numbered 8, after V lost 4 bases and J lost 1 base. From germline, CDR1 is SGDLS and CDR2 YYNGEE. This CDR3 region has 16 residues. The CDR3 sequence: CASSSTGQGLSYEQYV. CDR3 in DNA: TGTGCCAGCAGCTCTACGGGACAGGGGTTATCCTACGAGCAGTACGTC.

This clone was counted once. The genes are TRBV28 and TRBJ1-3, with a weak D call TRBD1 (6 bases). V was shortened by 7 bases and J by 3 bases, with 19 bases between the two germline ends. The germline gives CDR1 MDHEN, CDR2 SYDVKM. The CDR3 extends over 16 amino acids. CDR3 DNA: TGTGCCAGCACCGGCGGGGGGGCGCAGGATGGAAACACCATATATTTT. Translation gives CASTGGGAQDGNTIYF. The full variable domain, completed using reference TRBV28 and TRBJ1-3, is DVKVTQSSRYLVKRTGEKVFLECVQDMDHENMFWYRQDPGLGLRLIYFSYDVKMKEKGDIPEGYSVSREKKERFSLILESASTNQTSMYLCASTGGGAQDGNTIYFGEGSWLTVV.

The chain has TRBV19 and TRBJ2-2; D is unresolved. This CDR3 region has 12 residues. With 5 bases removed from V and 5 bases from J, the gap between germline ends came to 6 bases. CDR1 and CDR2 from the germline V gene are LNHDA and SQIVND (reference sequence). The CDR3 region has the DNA TGTGCCAGTAGTGGAGAAACCGGGGAGCTGTTTTTT. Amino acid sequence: CASSGETGELFF.